The 11 T cell receptor beta chains reported below all come from one sample, sequenced in a study of CD8+ T cells in alopecia areata. After isolation, RNA underwent reverse transcription to generate cDNA as the sequencing template. Clones were sequenced by immunoSEQ multiplex PCR, and TCRdb holds only the in-frame ones, with some missing. The data hold tens of thousands of clones, with less than 55% observed a single time. CD4+ cells underwent sorting into CD25+CD127- cells for five patients. The sample taken for sequencing was CD4+ Tregs sorted from blood. These receptors were taken from a human donor with alopecia areata.

The V and J genes are TRBV25-1 and TRBJ1-3, with 8 nucleotides matching TRBD1. The junction had 6 bases not matched to a gene; V was cut back by 7 bases and J by 4 bases. The CDR3 contains 14 residues. The germline V gene has CDR1 MGHDK and CDR2 SYGVNS. The CDR3 spells CASTETGVGNTIYF. The CDR3 DNA sequence: TGTGCCAGCACCGAGACAGGGGTCGGAAACACCATATATTTT.

The chain recombines TRBV4-3 with TRBJ2-1; D remains unclear. The germline V gene encodes CDR1 LGHNA and CDR2 YSLEER. The V gene lost 0 bases and the J gene lost 4 bases, with 10 bases spanning the gap. This CDR3 comprises 15 residues. The DNA for the CDR3 is TGCGCCAGCAGCCAAGAGTGGCAGCCATACAATGAGCAGTTCTTC. This encodes CASSQEWQPYNEQFF.

This clone was observed once. The chain couples TRBV27 to TRBJ1-3; D not certain. V shed 2 bases and J shed 0 bases, with 14 bases lying between them. Germline V gene sequence: CDR1 MNHEY, CDR2 SMNVEV (reference sequence). The CDR3 spans 17 residues. The CDR3 DNA follows: TGTGCCAGCAGTTTAAAGTCCCGGCCGGTCTCTGGAAACACCATATATTTT. Protein product: CASSLKSRPVSGNTIYF.

The gene calls are TRBV7-8 and TRBJ2-7, with D unresolved. The CDR3 sequence is 13 residues long. The germline V gene has CDR1 SGHVS and CDR2 FQNEAQ. Between the trimmed V and J ends, which lost 5 bases and 3 bases, there was a span of 11 bases. The CDR3 here is CASSREINYEQYF. CDR3 DNA sequence: TGTGCCAGCAGCCGAGAAATAAACTACGAGCAGTACTTC.

The chain uses TRBV9 and TRBJ2-3; D remains ambiguous. This CDR3 spans 13 amino acids. Germline CDR1 and CDR2: SGDLS and YYNGEE. Trimming removed 4 bases at V and 6 bases at J, with 12 bases between. The CDR3 region has the DNA TGTGCCAGCAGCCCCCCCGCCCAGGATACGCAGTATTTT. It encodes CASSPPAQDTQYF.

This chain joins TRBV7-6 and TRBJ2-5; no clear D gene. Germline assignment: CDR1 SGHVS and CDR2 FNYEAQ. The CDR3 loop spans 14 amino acids. The V and J ends lost 1 base and 3 bases respectively, with 9 bases between them. The CDR3 nucleotides are TGTGCCAGCAGCTTAGGACACCGAAAAGAGACCCAGTACTTC. Protein product: CASSLGHRKETQYF.

The chain has TRBV18 and TRBJ2-5; D is perhaps TRBD1 (6 bases). V was clipped by 4 bases and J by 5 bases, with 17 bases between them. The CDR3 is 15 amino acids. The germline gives CDR1 KGHSH, CDR2 LQKENI. As DNA, the CDR3 is TGTGCCAGCTCACGAAGGGACAAACAGAGGGAGACCCAGTACTTC. The encoded protein is CASSRRDKQRETQYF. The complete variable domain, with remaining parts taken from reference TRBV18 and TRBJ2-5, reads NAGVMQNPRHLVRRRGQEARLRCSPMKGHSHVYWYRQLPEEGLKFMVYLQKENIIDESGMPKERFSAEFPKEGPSILRIQQVVRGDSAAYFCASSRRDKQRETQYFGPGTRLLVL.

This clone was seen a few times. This chain links TRBV27 with TRBJ2-2, with D unclear. There are 13 residues in the CDR3. V was cut by 4 bases and J by 5 bases, with 8 bases left in between. CDR1 and CDR2 (germline): MNHEY, SMNVEV (reference sequence). Here the CDR3 reads CASSSLFTGELFF. CDR3 nucleotide sequence: TGTGCCAGCAGTTCCCTCTTTACCGGGGAGCTGTTTTTT.

The V call is TRBV4-2, the J call TRBJ2-1; D gene unclear. The ends were cut back, 1 base at V and 4 bases at J, with 11 bases in the middle. This CDR3 spans 15 amino acids. CDR1 and CDR2 (germline): LGHNA, YNFKEQ. This CDR3 is CASSQALGLYNEQFF. CDR3 sequence (DNA): TGTGCCAGCAGCCAAGCTCTCGGGCTTTACAATGAGCAGTTCTTC.

This clone was counted only a few times. The chain joins TRBV7-2 to TRBJ2-7; the D is unclear. CDR3 length: 15 amino acids. V lost 4 bases, J lost 0 bases, and 13 bases lay in between. Germline V lookup: CDR1 SGHTA, CDR2 FQGNSA. The CDR3 region has the DNA TGTGCCAGCAGCTCCGCGCCGTCGATCTCCTACGAGCAGTACTTC. Translated, it gives CASSSAPSISYEQYF.

Points on this clone: Germline and junction disagree at one end, which may indicate a read error. The V gene is TRBV7-7, the J gene TRBJ2-5; no clear D gene. This CDR3 region has 15 residues. Germline CDR1 SSHAT, CDR2 FNYEAQ (reference sequence). The CDR3 loop is CASRPLGSFQETQYF. The CDR3 DNA is TGTGCTAGCAGACCCCTGGGCAGCTTCCAAGAGACCCAGTACTTC.